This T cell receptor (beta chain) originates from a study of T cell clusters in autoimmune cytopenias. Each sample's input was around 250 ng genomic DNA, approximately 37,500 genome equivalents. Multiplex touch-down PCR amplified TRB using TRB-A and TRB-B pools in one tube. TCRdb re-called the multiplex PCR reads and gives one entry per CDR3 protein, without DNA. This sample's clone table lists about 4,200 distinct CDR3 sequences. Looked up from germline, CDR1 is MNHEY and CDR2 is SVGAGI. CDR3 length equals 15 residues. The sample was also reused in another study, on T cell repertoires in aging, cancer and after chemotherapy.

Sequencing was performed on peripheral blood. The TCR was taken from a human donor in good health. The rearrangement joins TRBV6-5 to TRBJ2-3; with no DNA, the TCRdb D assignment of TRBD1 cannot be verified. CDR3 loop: CASSPQGARTDTQYF.